This TCR beta chain was identified during a study of T cell repertoires in ileal Crohn's disease. Study as a whole: About half of patients got postoperative therapy: under 12 thiopurines, around 20 anti-TNF.

This CDR3 comprises 15 residues. Germline values: CDR1 WSHSY, CDR2 SAAADI. V was clipped by 7 bases and J by 8 bases, with 21 bases between them. The study, taken as a whole, reports: Compared with non-smokers, active smokers at surgery showed more clonal expansions.

Notes on this clone: Its antigen is unknown.

TCRdb's copy holds only in-frame clones and misses some; the assay was immunoSEQ multiplex PCR. The data show 14,000 or so clones, roughly nine tenths seen once. The chain employs TRBV10-2 and TRBJ2-1; D perhaps matches TRBD2 (6 bases). What was sequenced was ileal tissue. The source of this sequence is an adult with Crohn's disease. CDR3 loop: CASNEAGKGVDEQFF. Here the CDR3 DNA reads TGCGCCAGCAACGAAGCGGGCAAAGGCGTAGATGAGCAGTTCTTC.